The present T cell receptor beta chain was sequenced within a study of brain metastases from non-small cell lung cancer. Only in-frame clones appear in the TCRdb table, and some are missing; sequencing was by immunoSEQ multiplex PCR. The sample contains around 2,000 clones, 75% to 90% of which appear only once. The V gene lost 2 bases and the J gene lost 5 bases, with 1 base spanning the gap. The CDR3 length is 11 residues. CDR1 and CDR2 from the germline V gene are SGHVS and FNYEAQ. The sample comprised tumor-adjacent normal tissue. This receptor was taken from a donor aged 40 or over with non-small cell lung cancer. This rearrangement joins TRBV7-6 to TRBJ2-1; unclear D gene. As DNA, the CDR3 is TGTGCCAGCAGCTTAAACAATGAGCAGTTCTTC. Translating it yields CASSLNNEQFF.